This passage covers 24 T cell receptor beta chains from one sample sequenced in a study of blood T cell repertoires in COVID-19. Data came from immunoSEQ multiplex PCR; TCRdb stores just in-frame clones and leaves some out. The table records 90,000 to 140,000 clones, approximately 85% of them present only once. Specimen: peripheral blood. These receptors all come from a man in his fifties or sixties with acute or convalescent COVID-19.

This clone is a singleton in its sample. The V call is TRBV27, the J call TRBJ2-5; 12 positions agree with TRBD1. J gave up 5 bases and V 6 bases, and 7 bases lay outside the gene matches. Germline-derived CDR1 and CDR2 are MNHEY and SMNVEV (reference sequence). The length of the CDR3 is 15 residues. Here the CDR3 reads CASSRDRGPVETQYF. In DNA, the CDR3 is TGTGCCAGCAGCCGGGACAGGGGGCCTGTTGAGACCCAGTACTTC.

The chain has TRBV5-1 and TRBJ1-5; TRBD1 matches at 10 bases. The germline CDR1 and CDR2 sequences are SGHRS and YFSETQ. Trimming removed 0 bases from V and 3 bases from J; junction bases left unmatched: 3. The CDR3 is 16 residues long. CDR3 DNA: TGCGCCAGCAGCTTGGAGGGGACAGGGGTCAATCAGCCCCAGCATTTT. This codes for CASSLEGTGVNQPQHF.

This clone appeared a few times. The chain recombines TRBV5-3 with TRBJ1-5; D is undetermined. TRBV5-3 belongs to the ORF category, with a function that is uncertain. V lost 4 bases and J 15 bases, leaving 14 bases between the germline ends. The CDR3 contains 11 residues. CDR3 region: CARSPSKSPHF. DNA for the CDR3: TGTGCCAGAAGCCCATCTAAAAGTCCGCATTTT.

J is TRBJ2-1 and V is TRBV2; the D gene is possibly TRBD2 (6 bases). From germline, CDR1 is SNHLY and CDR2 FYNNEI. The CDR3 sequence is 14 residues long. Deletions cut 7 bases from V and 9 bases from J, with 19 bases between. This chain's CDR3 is CASNTPGRRGEQFF. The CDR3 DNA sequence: TGTGCCAGCAATACCCCCGGGAGACGTGGTGAGCAGTTCTTC.

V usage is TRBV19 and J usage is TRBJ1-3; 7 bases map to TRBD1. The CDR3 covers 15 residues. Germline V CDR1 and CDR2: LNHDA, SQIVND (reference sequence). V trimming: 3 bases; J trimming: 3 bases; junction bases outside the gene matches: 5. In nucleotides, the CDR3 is TGTGCCAGTAGTATTACAGGGGAAGGTGGAAACACCATATATTTT. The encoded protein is CASSITGEGGNTIYF.

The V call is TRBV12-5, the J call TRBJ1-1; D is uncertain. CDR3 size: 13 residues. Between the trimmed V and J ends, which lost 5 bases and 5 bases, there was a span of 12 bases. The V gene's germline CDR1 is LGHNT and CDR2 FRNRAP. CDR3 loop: CASGHNGRTEAFF. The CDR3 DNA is TGTGCTAGTGGTCACAACGGCAGGACTGAAGCTTTCTTT.

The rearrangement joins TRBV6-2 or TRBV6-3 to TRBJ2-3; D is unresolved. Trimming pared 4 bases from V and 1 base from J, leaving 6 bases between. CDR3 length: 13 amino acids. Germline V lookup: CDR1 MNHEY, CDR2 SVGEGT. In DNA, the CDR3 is TGTGCCAGCAGTTTTCTCGGCACAGATACGCAGTATTTT. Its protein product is CASSFLGTDTQYF.

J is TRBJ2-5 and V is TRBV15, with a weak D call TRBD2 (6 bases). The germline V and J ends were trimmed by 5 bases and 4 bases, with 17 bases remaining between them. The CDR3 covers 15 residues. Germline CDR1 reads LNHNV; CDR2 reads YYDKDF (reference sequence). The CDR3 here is CATSSRTGVGETQYF. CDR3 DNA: TGTGCCACCAGCTCCAGGACGGGAGTCGGAGAGACCCAGTACTTC.

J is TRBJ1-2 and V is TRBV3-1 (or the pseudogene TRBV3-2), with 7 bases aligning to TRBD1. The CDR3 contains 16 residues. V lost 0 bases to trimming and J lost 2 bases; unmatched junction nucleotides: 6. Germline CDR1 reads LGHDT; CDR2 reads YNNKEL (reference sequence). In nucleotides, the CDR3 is TGTGCCAGCAGCCAAGATCGAACAGGGGCAAACTATGGCTACACCTTC. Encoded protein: CASSQDRTGANYGYTF.

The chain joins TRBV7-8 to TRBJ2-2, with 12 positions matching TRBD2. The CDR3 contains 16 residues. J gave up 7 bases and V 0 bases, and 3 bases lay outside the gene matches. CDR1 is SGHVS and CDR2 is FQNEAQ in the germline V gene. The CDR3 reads CASSLATSGGIGELFF. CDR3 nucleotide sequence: TGTGCCAGCAGCTTAGCGACTAGCGGGGGCATCGGGGAGCTGTTTTTT.

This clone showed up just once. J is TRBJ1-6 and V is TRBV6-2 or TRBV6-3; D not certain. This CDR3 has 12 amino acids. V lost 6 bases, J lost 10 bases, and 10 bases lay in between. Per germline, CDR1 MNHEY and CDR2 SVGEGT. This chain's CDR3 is CASSRRSSPLHF. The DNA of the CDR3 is TGTGCCAGCAGCCGAAGAAGCTCACCCCTCCACTTT.

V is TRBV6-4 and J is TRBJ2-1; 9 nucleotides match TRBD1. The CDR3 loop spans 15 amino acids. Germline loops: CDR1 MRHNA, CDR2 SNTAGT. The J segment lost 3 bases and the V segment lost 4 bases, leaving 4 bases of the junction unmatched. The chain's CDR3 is CASSATGGDYNEQFF. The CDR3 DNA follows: TGTGCCAGCAGTGCGACAGGGGGAGACTACAATGAGCAGTTCTTC.

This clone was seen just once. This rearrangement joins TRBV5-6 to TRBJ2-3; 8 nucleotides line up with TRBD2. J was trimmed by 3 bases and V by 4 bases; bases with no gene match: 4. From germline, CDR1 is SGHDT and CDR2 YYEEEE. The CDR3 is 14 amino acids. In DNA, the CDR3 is TGTGCCAGCAGCCTGGGACTAGGAACAGATACGCAGTATTTT. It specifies CASSLGLGTDTQYF.

In nucleotides, the CDR3 is TGCGCCAGCATCCCCGCTAGCGGAGCGACCAATGAGCAGTTCTTC. Translating gives CASIPASGATNEQFF. The chain employs TRBV5-1 and TRBJ2-1; 7 nucleotides match TRBD2. The CDR3 runs to 15 residues. The V gene end was trimmed by 6 bases and the J gene end by 6 bases; junction bases not matched to a gene: 12. Germline CDR1 and CDR2: SGHRS and YFSETQ.

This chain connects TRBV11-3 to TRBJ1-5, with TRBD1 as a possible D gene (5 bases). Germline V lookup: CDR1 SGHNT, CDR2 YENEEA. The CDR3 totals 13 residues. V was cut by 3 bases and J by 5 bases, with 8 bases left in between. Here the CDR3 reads CASSLGGDQPQHF. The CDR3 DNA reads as TGTGCCAGCAGCTTGGGGGGAGATCAGCCCCAGCATTTT. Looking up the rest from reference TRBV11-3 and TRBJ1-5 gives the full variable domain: EAGVVQSPRYKIIEKKQPVAFWCNPISGHNTLYWYLQNLGQGPELLIRYENEEAVDDSQLPKDRFSAERLKGVDSTLKIQPAELGDSAVYLCASSLGGDQPQHFGDGTRLSIL.

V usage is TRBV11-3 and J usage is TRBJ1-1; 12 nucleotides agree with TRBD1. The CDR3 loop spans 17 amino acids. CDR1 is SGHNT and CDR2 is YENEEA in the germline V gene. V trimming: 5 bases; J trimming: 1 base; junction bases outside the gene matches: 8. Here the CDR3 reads CASSPGQGAIGNTEAFF. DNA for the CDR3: TGTGCCAGCAGCCCGGGACAGGGGGCGATTGGGAACACTGAAGCTTTCTTT.

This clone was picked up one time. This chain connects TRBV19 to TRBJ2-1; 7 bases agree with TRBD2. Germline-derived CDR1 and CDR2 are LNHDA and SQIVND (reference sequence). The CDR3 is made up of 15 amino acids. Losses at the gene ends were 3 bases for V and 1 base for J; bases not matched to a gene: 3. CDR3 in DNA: TGTGCCAGTAGTATGTACGGGAGGTCCTACAATGAGCAGTTCTTC. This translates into CASSMYGRSYNEQFF.

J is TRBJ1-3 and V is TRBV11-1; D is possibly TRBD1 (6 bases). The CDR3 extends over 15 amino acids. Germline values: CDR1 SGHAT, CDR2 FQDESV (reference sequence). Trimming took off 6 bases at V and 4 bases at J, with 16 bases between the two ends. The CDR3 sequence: CASRTTRGVGNTIYF. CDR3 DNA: TGTGCCAGCAGAACGACCAGGGGCGTCGGAAACACCATATATTTT. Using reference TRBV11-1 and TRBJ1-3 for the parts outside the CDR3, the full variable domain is EAEVAQSPRYKITEKSQAVAFWCDPISGHATLYWYRQILGQGPELLVQFQDESVVDDSQLPKDRFSAERLKGVDSTLKIQPAELGDSAMYLCASRTTRGVGNTIYFGEGSWLTVV.

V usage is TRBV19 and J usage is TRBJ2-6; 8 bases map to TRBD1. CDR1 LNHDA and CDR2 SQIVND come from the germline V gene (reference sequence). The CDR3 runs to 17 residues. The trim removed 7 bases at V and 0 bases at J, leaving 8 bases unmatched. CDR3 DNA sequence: TGTGCCAGTACCTCTGACAGGGGAACCTCTGGGGCCAACGTCCTGACTTTC. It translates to CASTSDRGTSGANVLTF.

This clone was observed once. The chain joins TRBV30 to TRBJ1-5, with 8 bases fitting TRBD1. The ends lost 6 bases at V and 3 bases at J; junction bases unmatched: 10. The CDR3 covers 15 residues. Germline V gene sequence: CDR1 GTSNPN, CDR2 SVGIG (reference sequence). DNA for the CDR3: TGTGCCTGTACGAATCAGGGGGCAAACAATCAGCCCCAGCATTTT. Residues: CACTNQGANNQPQHF.

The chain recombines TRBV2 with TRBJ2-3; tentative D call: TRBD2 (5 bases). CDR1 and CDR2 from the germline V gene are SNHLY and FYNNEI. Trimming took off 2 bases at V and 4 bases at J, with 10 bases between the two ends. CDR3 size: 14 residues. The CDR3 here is CASSENGVADTQYF. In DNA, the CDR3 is TGTGCCAGCAGTGAAAACGGGGTCGCAGATACGCAGTATTTT.

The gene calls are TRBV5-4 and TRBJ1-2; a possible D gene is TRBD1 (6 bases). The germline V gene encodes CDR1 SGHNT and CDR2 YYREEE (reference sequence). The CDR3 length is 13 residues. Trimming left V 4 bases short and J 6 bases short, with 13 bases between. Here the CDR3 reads CASSPTGQDGYTF. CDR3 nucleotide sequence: TGTGCCAGCAGCCCAACAGGGCAGGATGGCTACACCTTC. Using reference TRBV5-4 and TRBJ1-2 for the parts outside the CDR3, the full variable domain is ETGVTQSPTHLIKTRGQQVTLRCSSQSGHNTVSWYQQALGQGPQFIFQYYREEENGRGNFPPRFSGLQFPNYSSELNVNALELDDSALYLCASSPTGQDGYTFGSGTRLTVV.

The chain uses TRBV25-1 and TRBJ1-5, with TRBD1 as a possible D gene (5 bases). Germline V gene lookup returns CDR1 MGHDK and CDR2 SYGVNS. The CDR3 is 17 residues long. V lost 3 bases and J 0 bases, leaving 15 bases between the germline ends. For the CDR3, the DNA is TGTGCCAGCAGTGACGGGAGACGGGGCTATAGCAATCAGCCCCAGCATTTT. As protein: CASSDGRRGYSNQPQHF.

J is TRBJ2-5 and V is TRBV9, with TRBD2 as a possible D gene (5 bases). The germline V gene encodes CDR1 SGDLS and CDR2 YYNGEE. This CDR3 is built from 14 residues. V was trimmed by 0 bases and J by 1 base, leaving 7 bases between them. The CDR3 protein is CASSVGLAQETQYF. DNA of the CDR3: TGTGCCAGCAGCGTAGGCCTAGCCCAAGAGACCCAGTACTTC.